Listed below are T cell receptor beta chains from one sample, sequenced in a study of CD8 T cells in Susac syndrome. TCRdb ran MiXCR on the immunoSEQ multiplex PCR reads and lists one entry per CDR3 protein. The table records under 150,000 distinct CDR3 sequences, more than 90% of them present only once. The specimen was CD4+ T cells from PBMCs. The receptors were sampled from a human donor with Susac syndrome. CDR3s include the opening cysteine and the closing phenylalanine or tryptophan. Fields, in order: D gene, V gene, J gene, clone size, CDR3 protein, CDR3 DNA. D genes are given only for firm matches. Size is stated for part of the rows, as once, few or many counts, or as a class when the clone is expanded.

d_call: NA
v_call: TRBV10-3
j_call: TRBJ1-1
clone_size: once
cdr3_aa: CAIRNTANTEAFF
cdr3_nt: TGTGCCATCAGAAACACAGCTAACACTGAAGCTTTCTTT

d_call: NA
v_call: TRBV5-8
j_call: TRBJ1-1
clone_size: NA
cdr3_aa: CASSLTLDRKTEAFF
cdr3_nt: TGTGCCAGCAGCTTAACTCTCGACAGGAAGACTGAAGCTTTCTTT

d_call: TRBD1
v_call: TRBV6-1
j_call: TRBJ2-1
clone_size: few
cdr3_aa: CASSGQGAREQFF
cdr3_nt: TGTGCCAGCAGCGGACAGGGGGCGCGGGAGCAGTTCTTC

d_call: NA
v_call: TRBV18
j_call: TRBJ2-5
clone_size: NA
cdr3_aa: CASSPIKETQYF
cdr3_nt: TGTGCCAGCTCACCTATCAAAGAGACCCAGTACTTC

d_call: TRBD2
v_call: TRBV11-2
j_call: TRBJ2-7
clone_size: NA
cdr3_aa: CASSLIYGLAGGLGREQYF
cdr3_nt: TGTGCCAGCAGCTTGATCTATGGACTAGCGGGAGGTCTCGGGAGGGAGCAGTACTTC

d_call: NA
v_call: TRBV29-1
j_call: TRBJ1-1
clone_size: NA
cdr3_aa: CSVVALHGDTEAFF
cdr3_nt: TGCAGCGTTGTGGCTCTCCACGGGGACACTGAAGCTTTCTTT

d_call: NA
v_call: TRBV9
j_call: TRBJ2-2
clone_size: few
cdr3_aa: CASSVAGNTGELFF
cdr3_nt: TGTGCCAGCAGCGTGGCGGGCAACACCGGGGAGCTGTTTTTT

d_call: TRBD2
v_call: TRBV24-1
j_call: TRBJ2-3
clone_size: NA
cdr3_aa: CATSDLRREGTDTQYF
cdr3_nt: TGTGCCACCAGTGATTTGAGACGGGAGGGCACAGATACGCAGTATTTT

d_call: NA
v_call: TRBV5-1
j_call: TRBJ2-5
clone_size: NA
cdr3_aa: CASSPSLTGGETQYF
cdr3_nt: TGCGCCAGCAGCCCATCCCTTACAGGCGGAGAGACCCAGTACTTC

d_call: NA
v_call: TRBV2
j_call: TRBJ1-4
clone_size: NA
cdr3_aa: CASSGTANEKLFF
cdr3_nt: TGTGCCAGCAGTGGGACAGCGAATGAAAAACTGTTTTTT

d_call: TRBD1
v_call: TRBV20-1
j_call: TRBJ2-4
clone_size: NA
cdr3_aa: CSARGQGINIQYF
cdr3_nt: TGCAGTGCTAGGGGACAGGGAATTAACATTCAGTACTTC

d_call: NA
v_call: TRBV12-5
j_call: TRBJ2-1
clone_size: NA
cdr3_aa: CASGLVLERPEQFF
cdr3_nt: TGTGCTAGTGGTTTGGTACTCGAGCGCCCTGAGCAGTTCTTC

d_call: NA
v_call: TRBV12-3/TRBV12-4
j_call: TRBJ2-4
clone_size: NA
cdr3_aa: CASSPTGGLAKNIQYF
cdr3_nt: TGTGCCAGCAGCCCCACAGGAGGACTAGCCAAAAACATTCAGTACTTC

d_call: NA
v_call: TRBV5-1
j_call: TRBJ2-5
clone_size: once
cdr3_aa: CASSSGSSKETQYF
cdr3_nt: TGCGCCAGCAGCTCCGGGAGTTCAAAAGAGACCCAGTACTTC

d_call: NA
v_call: TRBV3-1
j_call: TRBJ1-2
clone_size: NA
cdr3_aa: CASSPWTGGYTF
cdr3_nt: TGTGCCAGCAGCCCCTGGACTGGTGGCTACACCTTC

d_call: NA
v_call: TRBV9
j_call: TRBJ2-1
clone_size: NA
cdr3_aa: CASSVGGYQGDEQFF
cdr3_nt: TGTGCCAGCAGCGTAGGCGGTTACCAAGGTGATGAGCAGTTCTTC

d_call: TRBD1
v_call: TRBV3-1
j_call: TRBJ2-2
clone_size: NA
cdr3_aa: CASSHSGTVNTGELFF
cdr3_nt: TGTGCCAGCAGCCATTCAGGGACAGTGAACACCGGGGAGCTGTTTTTT

d_call: NA
v_call: TRBV18
j_call: TRBJ1-1
clone_size: few
cdr3_aa: CASSFQGLNTEAFF
cdr3_nt: TGTGCCAGCTCATTTCAGGGGCTGAACACTGAAGCTTTCTTT

d_call: NA
v_call: TRBV28
j_call: TRBJ2-6
clone_size: NA
cdr3_aa: CASSSWGVRETGANVLTF
cdr3_nt: TGTGCCAGCAGTTCCTGGGGTGTACGGGAAACGGGGGCCAACGTCCTGACTTTC

d_call: TRBD2
v_call: TRBV3-1
j_call: TRBJ2-5
clone_size: few
cdr3_aa: CASSRGSYGTGQYF
cdr3_nt: TGTGCCAGCTCGCGGGGGAGTTACGGGACCGGACAGTACTTC

d_call: TRBD2
v_call: TRBV10-3
j_call: TRBJ2-1
clone_size: NA
cdr3_aa: CAITSGSNEQFF
cdr3_nt: TGTGCCATCACTAGCGGGAGCAATGAGCAGTTCTTC

d_call: NA
v_call: TRBV5-4
j_call: TRBJ1-1
clone_size: NA
cdr3_aa: CASSEIDGNTEAFF
cdr3_nt: TGTGCCAGCAGCGAGATCGACGGGAACACTGAAGCTTTCTTT

d_call: NA
v_call: TRBV12-3/TRBV12-4
j_call: TRBJ1-2
clone_size: NA
cdr3_aa: CASSPTHNMLAGGYTF
cdr3_nt: TGTGCCAGCAGTCCTACACACAACATGCTGGCGGGTGGCTACACCTTC

d_call: NA
v_call: TRBV9
j_call: TRBJ2-4
clone_size: NA
cdr3_aa: CASSAGGGFENIQYF
cdr3_nt: TGTGCCAGCAGCGCGGGTGGGGGATTCGAAAACATTCAGTACTTC

d_call: TRBD1
v_call: TRBV12-3/TRBV12-4
j_call: TRBJ1-2
clone_size: NA
cdr3_aa: CASRQGARDYGYTF
cdr3_nt: TGTGCCAGCAGACAGGGGGCGCGGGACTATGGCTACACCTTC

d_call: NA
v_call: TRBV20-1
j_call: TRBJ1-2
clone_size: NA
cdr3_aa: CSAPTAIYGYTF
cdr3_nt: TGCAGTGCTCCCACAGCTATCTATGGCTACACCTTC

d_call: NA
v_call: TRBV2
j_call: TRBJ1-2
clone_size: NA
cdr3_aa: CASSEKPVYGYTF
cdr3_nt: TGTGCCAGCAGTGAAAAGCCGGTCTATGGCTACACCTTC

d_call: NA
v_call: TRBV2
j_call: TRBJ2-4
clone_size: NA
cdr3_aa: CASSEGQHVNIQYF
cdr3_nt: TGTGCCAGCAGTGAAGGCCAGCACGTAAACATTCAGTACTTC

d_call: TRBD2
v_call: TRBV5-1
j_call: TRBJ2-1
clone_size: NA
cdr3_aa: CASSQTSQYNEQFF
cdr3_nt: TGCGCCAGCAGCCAGACTAGCCAATACAATGAGCAGTTCTTC

d_call: NA
v_call: TRBV18
j_call: TRBJ1-6
clone_size: NA
cdr3_aa: CASSTVGLNSPLHF
cdr3_nt: TGTGCCAGCTCCACCGTTGGGCTGAATTCACCCCTCCACTTT

d_call: TRBD1
v_call: TRBV12-3/TRBV12-4
j_call: TRBJ1-1
clone_size: NA
cdr3_aa: CASSYDRGRTEAFF
cdr3_nt: TGTGCCAGCAGTTACGACAGGGGACGCACTGAAGCTTTCTTT

d_call: NA
v_call: TRBV9
j_call: TRBJ2-1
clone_size: NA
cdr3_aa: CASSVAIVGSPPDEQFF
cdr3_nt: TGTGCCAGCAGCGTAGCAATTGTTGGGTCTCCCCCCGATGAGCAGTTCTTC

d_call: NA
v_call: TRBV20-1
j_call: TRBJ2-7
clone_size: NA
cdr3_aa: CSATTPGRANYEQYF
cdr3_nt: TGCAGTGCAACGACACCGGGACGGGCGAATTACGAGCAGTACTTC

d_call: NA
v_call: TRBV2
j_call: TRBJ2-5
clone_size: NA
cdr3_aa: CASSVSRDQETQYF
cdr3_nt: TGTGCCAGCAGTGTTTCGCGGGACCAAGAGACCCAGTACTTC

d_call: NA
v_call: TRBV27
j_call: TRBJ1-2
clone_size: NA
cdr3_aa: CASSLLQGYGYTF
cdr3_nt: TGTGCCAGCAGTTTACTCCAAGGGTACGGCTACACCTTC

d_call: NA
v_call: TRBV7-2
j_call: TRBJ1-1
clone_size: few
cdr3_aa: CASSSQENTEAFF
cdr3_nt: TGTGCCAGCAGCTCACAGGAGAACACTGAAGCTTTCTTT

d_call: NA
v_call: TRBV5-1
j_call: TRBJ2-1
clone_size: NA
cdr3_aa: CASSLAGFRVGDEQFF
cdr3_nt: TGCGCCAGCAGCTTGGCCGGGTTCCGGGTAGGCGATGAGCAGTTCTTC

d_call: NA
v_call: TRBV28
j_call: TRBJ2-1
clone_size: NA
cdr3_aa: CASRPSWRPGAYEQFF
cdr3_nt: TGTGCCAGCAGGCCGTCTTGGAGGCCCGGAGCGTATGAGCAGTTCTTC

d_call: TRBD1
v_call: TRBV23-1
j_call: TRBJ1-5
clone_size: once
cdr3_aa: CASSNGRPGQGNQPQHF
cdr3_nt: TGCGCCAGCAGCAATGGGAGGCCGGGACAGGGGAATCAGCCCCAGCATTTT

d_call: NA
v_call: TRBV28
j_call: TRBJ1-2
clone_size: NA
cdr3_aa: CASSLGAQEHGYTF
cdr3_nt: TGTGCCAGCAGTTTAGGGGCCCAGGAACATGGCTACACCTTC

d_call: TRBD1
v_call: TRBV29-1
j_call: TRBJ2-6
clone_size: NA
cdr3_aa: CSVGTGASGANVLTF
cdr3_nt: TGCAGCGTTGGGACAGGGGCCTCTGGGGCCAACGTCCTGACTTTC